The rows below give T cell receptor beta chains drawn from one sample of a study of identical twins. A single record per CDR3 protein comes from TCRdb applying MiXCR to the 5' RACE reads. Here the sample spans about 530,000 distinct CDR3 sequences, roughly 15% being singletons. The same sample was also studied in work on yellow fever vaccine responses in identical twins.

The sample comprised CD4+ T cells sorted from blood. These TCRs come from a young woman in good health. Each CDR3 is given with its conserved first and last residue. Fields, in order: D gene, clone size, V gene, J gene, CDR3 protein, CDR3 DNA. A D gene is named only where the DNA matches it firmly. Size tells how often a clone was seen (once, few, many) or the class of an expanded clone, and some rows leave it out.

.	.	TRBV5-1	TRBJ2-3	CASSRVGSRSTDTQYF	TGCGCCAGCAGTCGTGTAGGATCACGCAGCACAGATACGCAGTATTTT
TRBD2	.	TRBV9	TRBJ2-5	CASSVREASLGTQYF	TGTGCCAGCAGCGTGCGGGAGGCTTCCTTAGGGACCCAGTACTTC
.	few	TRBV29-1	TRBJ2-2	CSAQANGELFF	TGCAGCGCCCAGGCTAACGGGGAGCTGTTTTTT
.	many	TRBV4-2	TRBJ2-3	CASSQDERGPGDTQYF	TGTGCCAGCAGCCAAGACGAAAGGGGTCCGGGAGATACGCAGTATTTT
.	.	TRBV6-5	TRBJ1-2	CASSSVGGTIVNYGYTF	TGTGCCAGCAGTTCCGTCGGGGGAACCATAGTAAACTATGGCTACACCTTC
.	many	TRBV6-4	TRBJ2-2	CASSDTNTGELFF	TGTGCCAGCAGTGACACGAACACCGGGGAGCTGTTTTTT
.	few	TRBV9	TRBJ2-7	CASSFTPDSNYEQYF	TGTGCCAGCAGCTTTACCCCCGACAGTAACTACGAGCAGTACTTC
TRBD1	many	TRBV7-9	TRBJ2-7	CASSLEGQGAYEQYF	TGTGCCAGCAGCTTAGAGGGACAGGGGGCTTACGAGCAGTACTTC
TRBD2	.	TRBV6-4	TRBJ2-1	CASSASGVNEQFF	TGTGCCAGCAGTGCTAGCGGGGTTAATGAGCAGTTCTTC
TRBD1	.	TRBV4-1	TRBJ1-1	CASSQDRAGGGYTEAFF	TGCGCCAGCAGCCAAGATAGGGCAGGGGGCGGTTACACTGAAGCTTTCTTT
TRBD1	.	TRBV18	TRBJ2-5	CASSVGQGASETQYF	TGTGCCAGCTCGGTTGGACAGGGGGCAAGTGAGACCCAGTACTTC
.	.	TRBV19	TRBJ2-2	CASSPHTTGELFF	TGTGCCAGTAGTCCGCACACCACCGGGGAGCTGTTTTTT
TRBD2	.	TRBV14	TRBJ2-1	CASSRPKTSGGAVNEQFF	TGTGCCAGCAGCCGACCCAAAACCAGCGGGGGGGCCGTAAATGAGCAGTTCTTC
.	many	TRBV6-6	TRBJ2-5	CASSRDLQETQYF	TGTGCCAGCAGTCGGGACTTACAAGAGACCCAGTACTTC
.	.	TRBV2	TRBJ1-6	CASRYTDSSNSPLHF	TGTGCCAGCCGATACACGGACAGTTCAAATTCACCCCTCCACTTT
.	few	TRBV7-2	TRBJ2-5	CASSFGSYQETQYF	TGTGCCAGCAGCTTTGGGAGTTACCAAGAGACCCAGTACTTC
.	.	TRBV7-3	TRBJ2-5	CASSVGGTVKETQYF	TGTGCCAGCAGCGTAGGAGGGACAGTCAAAGAGACCCAGTACTTC
.	.	TRBV28	TRBJ2-5	CASSWNQETQYF	TGTGCCAGCAGTTGGAACCAAGAGACCCAGTACTTC
.	few	TRBV3-1	TRBJ2-4	CASSQGTKNIQYF	TGTGCCAGCAGCCAAGGGACGAAAAACATTCAGTACTTC
.	many	TRBV28	TRBJ2-3	CASSSPPTRGTDTQYF	TGTGCCAGCAGTTCCCCCCCTACGCGGGGCACAGATACGCAGTATTTT
TRBD1	.	TRBV7-2	TRBJ2-3	CASGKRDRRADTQYF	TGTGCCAGCGGCAAACGGGACAGGCGGGCAGATACGCAGTATTTT
.	.	TRBV4-1	TRBJ2-5	CASSHDRGSETQYF	TGCGCCAGCAGCCACGATAGGGGTTCAGAGACCCAGTACTTC
.	.	TRBV10-3	TRBJ1-1	CAISTQGTEAFF	TGTGCCATCAGTACACAAGGGACTGAAGCTTTCTTT
.	few	TRBV5-1	TRBJ2-3	CASREGPSMINTQYF	TGCGCCAGCAGGGAGGGTCCTAGTATGATCAATACGCAGTATTTT
.	.	TRBV9	TRBJ2-4	CASSVRGEAKNIQYF	TGTGCCAGCAGCGTAAGGGGTGAAGCCAAAAACATTCAGTACTTC
TRBD2	few	TRBV9	TRBJ2-6	CASSFSWGGSSGANVLTF	TGTGCCAGCAGCTTCTCCTGGGGGGGATCCTCTGGGGCCAACGTCCTGACTTTC
.	few	TRBV5-5	TRBJ2-7	CASSLHLLEQYF	TGTGCCAGCAGCTTACACTTGTTGGAGCAGTACTTC
.	.	TRBV4-1	TRBJ1-5	CASSQILEVSNQPQHF	TGCGCCAGCAGCCAAATTTTAGAGGTCAGCAATCAGCCCCAGCATTTT
TRBD2	few	TRBV5-6	TRBJ2-3	CASSSRLAGGYTDTQYF	TGTGCCAGCAGCTCACGACTAGCGGGGGGATACACAGATACGCAGTATTTT
TRBD2	.	TRBV10-3	TRBJ2-2	CAISGPSGGNTGELFF	TGTGCCATCAGTGGCCCTAGCGGGGGGAACACCGGGGAGCTGTTTTTT
.	few	TRBV12-3/TRBV12-4	TRBJ2-1	CASSSRVPYNEQFF	TGTGCCAGCAGTTCGAGGGTCCCCTACAATGAGCAGTTCTTC
.	few	TRBV2	TRBJ2-2	CASSDRDLTTGELFF	TGTGCCAGCAGTGACCGGGACTTAACCACCGGGGAGCTGTTTTTT
.	.	TRBV10-3	TRBJ2-1	CAISDGARYNEQFF	TGTGCCATCAGTGACGGGGCCCGCTACAATGAGCAGTTCTTC
TRBD1	.	TRBV5-1	TRBJ2-4	CASSLETTGKNIQYF	TGCGCCAGCAGCTTGGAAACGACAGGGAAAAACATTCAGTACTTC
TRBD2	.	TRBV7-9	TRBJ2-7	CASGEWTSGSYEQYF	TGTGCCAGCGGGGAGTGGACTAGCGGCTCCTACGAGCAGTACTTC
.	many	TRBV28	TRBJ2-3	CASNRFGGPYTDTQYF	TGTGCCAGCAATAGATTCGGGGGGCCTTACACAGATACGCAGTATTTT
.	many	TRBV5-6	TRBJ1-4	CASSLGPNEKLFF	TGTGCCAGCAGCCTCGGACCTAATGAAAAACTGTTTTTT
.	few	TRBV10-3	TRBJ1-2	CAIRGDRDGYTF	TGTGCCATCAGGGGGGACCGCGACGGCTACACCTTC
.	.	TRBV21-1	TRBJ2-1	CASPPGLAPNEQFF	TGTGCCAGCCCACCTGGACTAGCTCCCAATGAGCAGTTCTTC
TRBD2	.	TRBV19	TRBJ2-1	CASSTELAGGLNEQFF	TGTGCCAGTAGTACTGAACTAGCGGGAGGTCTCAATGAGCAGTTCTTC
.	.	TRBV4-2	TRBJ2-7	CASSPLPQGSYEQYF	TGTGCCAGCAGCCCACTTCCCCAAGGTTCCTACGAGCAGTACTTC
TRBD1	.	TRBV18	TRBJ1-1	CASSLGQEIATEAFF	TGTGCCAGCTCACTGGGACAGGAGATAGCCACTGAAGCTTTCTTT
.	few	TRBV6-1	TRBJ2-3	CASSDRTDPSTDTQYF	TGTGCCAGCAGTGACAGGACAGACCCTAGCACAGATACGCAGTATTTT
TRBD2	few	TRBV20-1	TRBJ2-5	CSAPSGLAGRGQETQYF	TGCAGTGCCCCTTCGGGACTAGCGGGAAGGGGACAAGAGACCCAGTACTTC
TRBD1	.	TRBV24-1	TRBJ2-3	CATSDFPTGITDTQYF	TGTGCCACCAGTGATTTCCCGACAGGGATCACAGATACGCAGTATTTT
.	.	TRBV12-3/TRBV12-4	TRBJ1-1	CASSFRDTANTEAFF	TGTGCCAGCAGTTTTCGGGATACCGCGAACACTGAAGCTTTCTTT
TRBD1	.	TRBV12-3/TRBV12-4	TRBJ2-1	CASNLGGQYNEQFF	TGTGCCAGCAACTTAGGGGGACAGTACAATGAGCAGTTCTTC
TRBD2	few	TRBV20-1	TRBJ2-3	CSARQQTSGRTDTQYF	TGCAGTGCTAGACAGCAGACTAGCGGAAGAACAGATACGCAGTATTTT
TRBD2	many	TRBV12-3/TRBV12-4	TRBJ2-1	CASSLGGLAGLEQFF	TGTGCCAGCAGTCTGGGAGGACTAGCGGGCCTAGAGCAGTTCTTC
.	few	TRBV29-1	TRBJ2-1	CSVVTLGGLHNEQFF	TGCAGCGTTGTCACCCTAGGGGGACTACACAATGAGCAGTTCTTC